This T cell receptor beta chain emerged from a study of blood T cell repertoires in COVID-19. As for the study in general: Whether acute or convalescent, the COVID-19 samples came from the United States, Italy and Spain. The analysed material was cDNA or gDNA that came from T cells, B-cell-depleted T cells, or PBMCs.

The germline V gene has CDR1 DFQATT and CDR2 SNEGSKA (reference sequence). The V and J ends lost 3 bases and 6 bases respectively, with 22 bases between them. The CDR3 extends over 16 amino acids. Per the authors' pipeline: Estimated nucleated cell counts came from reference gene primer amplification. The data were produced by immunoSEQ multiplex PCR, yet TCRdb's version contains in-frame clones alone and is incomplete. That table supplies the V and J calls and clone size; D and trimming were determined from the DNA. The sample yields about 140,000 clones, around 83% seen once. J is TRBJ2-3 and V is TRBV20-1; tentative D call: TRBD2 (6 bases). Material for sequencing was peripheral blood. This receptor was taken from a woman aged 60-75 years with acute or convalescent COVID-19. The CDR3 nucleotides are TGCAGTGCTAGTAAGCGGGCACTACCTCCCAGGGATACGCAGTATTTT. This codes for CSASKRALPPRDTQYF.